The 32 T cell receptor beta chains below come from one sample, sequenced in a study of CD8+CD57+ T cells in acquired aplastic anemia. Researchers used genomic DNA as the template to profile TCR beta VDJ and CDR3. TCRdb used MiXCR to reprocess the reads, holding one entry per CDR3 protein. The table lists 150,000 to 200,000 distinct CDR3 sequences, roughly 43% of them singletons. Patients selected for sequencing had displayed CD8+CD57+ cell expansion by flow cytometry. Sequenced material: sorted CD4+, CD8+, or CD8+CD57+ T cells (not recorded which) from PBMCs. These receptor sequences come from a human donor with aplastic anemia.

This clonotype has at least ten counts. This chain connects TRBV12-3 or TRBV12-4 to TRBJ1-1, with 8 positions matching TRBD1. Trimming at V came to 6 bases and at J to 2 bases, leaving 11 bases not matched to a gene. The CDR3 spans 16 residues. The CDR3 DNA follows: TGTGCCAGCAGCAACCCCGGACAGGGAGGTAACACTGAAGCTTTCTTT. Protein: CASSNPGQGGNTEAFF.

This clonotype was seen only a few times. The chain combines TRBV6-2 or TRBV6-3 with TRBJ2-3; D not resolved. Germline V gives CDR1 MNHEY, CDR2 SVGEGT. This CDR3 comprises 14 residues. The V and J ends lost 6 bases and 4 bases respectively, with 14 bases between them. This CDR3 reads CASRLDLGPDTQYF. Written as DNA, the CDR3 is TGTGCCAGCAGGCTAGACCTGGGCCCAGATACGCAGTATTTT.

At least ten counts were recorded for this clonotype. CDR3 nucleotides: TGTGCCAACAAACCGGACGGGGAAGCTTTCTTT. The encoded protein is CANKPDGEAFF. The rearrangement links TRBV7-9 to TRBJ1-1; D is undetermined. This CDR3 has 11 residues. Between the trimmed V and J ends, which lost 10 bases and 8 bases, there was a span of 14 bases. CDR1 SEHNR and CDR2 FQNEAQ come from the germline V gene (reference sequence). Supplemented by reference TRBV7-9 and TRBJ1-1, the full variable domain reads DTGVSQNPRHKITKRGQNVTFRCDPISEHNRLYWYRQTLGQGPEFLTYFQNEAQLEKSRLLSDRFSAERPKGSFSTLEIQRTEQGDSAMYLCANKPDGEAFFGQGTRLTVV.

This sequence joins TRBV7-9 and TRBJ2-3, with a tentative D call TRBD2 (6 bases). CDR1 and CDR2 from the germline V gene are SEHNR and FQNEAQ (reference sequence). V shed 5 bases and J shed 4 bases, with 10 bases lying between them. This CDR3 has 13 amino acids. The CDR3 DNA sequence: TGTGCCAGCAGCGTCGGAGGGGCAGATACGCAGTATTTT. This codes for CASSVGGADTQYF.

The chain's CDR3 is CAISDRRGGDYGYTF. DNA of the CDR3: TGTGCCATCAGTGACAGGCGAGGAGGAGACTATGGCTACACCTTC. The chain employs TRBV10-3 and TRBJ1-2, with no clear D. The germline CDR1 and CDR2 sequences are ENHRY and SYGVKD. The V gene lost 3 bases and the J gene lost 3 bases, with 14 bases spanning the gap. The length of the CDR3 is 15 residues.

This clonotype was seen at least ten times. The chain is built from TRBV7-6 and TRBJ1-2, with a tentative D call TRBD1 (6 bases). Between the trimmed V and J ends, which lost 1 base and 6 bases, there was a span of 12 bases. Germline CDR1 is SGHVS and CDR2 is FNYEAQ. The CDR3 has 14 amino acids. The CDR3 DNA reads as TGTGCCAGCAGCTTAGGCGTGGACAGTAATGGCTACACCTTC. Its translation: CASSLGVDSNGYTF.

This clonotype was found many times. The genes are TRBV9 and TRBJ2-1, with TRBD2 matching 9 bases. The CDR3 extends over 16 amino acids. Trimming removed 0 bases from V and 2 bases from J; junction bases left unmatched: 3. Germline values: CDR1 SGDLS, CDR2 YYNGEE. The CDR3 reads CASSVDLAGAYNEQFF. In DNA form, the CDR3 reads TGTGCCAGCAGCGTAGACTTAGCGGGGGCCTACAATGAGCAGTTCTTC.

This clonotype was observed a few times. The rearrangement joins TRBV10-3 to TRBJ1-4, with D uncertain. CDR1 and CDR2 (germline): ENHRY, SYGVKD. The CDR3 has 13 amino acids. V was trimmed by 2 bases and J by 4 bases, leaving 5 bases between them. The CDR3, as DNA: TGTGCCATCAGTGAGCGTCGTAATGAAAAACTGTTTTTT. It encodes CAISERRNEKLFF.

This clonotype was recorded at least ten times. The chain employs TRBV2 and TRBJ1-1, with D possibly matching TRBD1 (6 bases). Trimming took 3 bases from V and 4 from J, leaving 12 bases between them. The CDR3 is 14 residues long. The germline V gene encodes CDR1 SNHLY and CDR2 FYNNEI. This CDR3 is CASSEVQGSTEAFF. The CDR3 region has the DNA TGTGCCAGCAGTGAGGTACAGGGAAGCACTGAAGCTTTCTTT.

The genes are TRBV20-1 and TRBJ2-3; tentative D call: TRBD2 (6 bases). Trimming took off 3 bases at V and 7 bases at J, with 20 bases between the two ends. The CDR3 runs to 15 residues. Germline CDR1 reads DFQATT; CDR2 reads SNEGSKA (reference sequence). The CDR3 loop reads CSARALEGTHYTQYF. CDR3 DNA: TGCAGTGCTAGGGCCCTGGAGGGCACACACTATACGCAGTATTTT.

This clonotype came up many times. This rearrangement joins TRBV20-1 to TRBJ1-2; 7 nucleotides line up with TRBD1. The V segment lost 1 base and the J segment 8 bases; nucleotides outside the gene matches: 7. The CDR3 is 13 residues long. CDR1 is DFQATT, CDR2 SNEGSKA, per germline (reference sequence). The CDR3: CSARAPGGIGYTF. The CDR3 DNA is TGCAGTGCTAGAGCCCCAGGGGGTATAGGCTACACCTTC.

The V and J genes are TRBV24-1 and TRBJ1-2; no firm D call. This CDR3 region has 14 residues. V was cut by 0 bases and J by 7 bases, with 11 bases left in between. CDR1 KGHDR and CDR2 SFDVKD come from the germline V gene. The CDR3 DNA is TGTGCCACCAGTGATTTGCAAGGTCGCGGTGGCTACACCTTC. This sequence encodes CATSDLQGRGGYTF.

This CDR3 is CASSGGGASQPQHF. The CDR3 DNA sequence: TGTGCCAGCAGTGGAGGGGGCGCGAGTCAGCCCCAGCATTTT. The V and J genes are TRBV2 and TRBJ1-5, with 7 bases lining up with TRBD1. Germline assignment: CDR1 SNHLY and CDR2 FYNNEI. The J segment lost 6 bases and the V segment lost 4 bases, leaving 6 bases of the junction unmatched. The CDR3 covers 14 residues.

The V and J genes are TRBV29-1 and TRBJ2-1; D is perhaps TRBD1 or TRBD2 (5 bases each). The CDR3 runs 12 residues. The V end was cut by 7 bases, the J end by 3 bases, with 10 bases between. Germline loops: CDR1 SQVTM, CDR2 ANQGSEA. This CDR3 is CSGRDLYNEQFF. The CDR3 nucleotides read TGCAGCGGCCGGGACCTCTACAATGAGCAGTTCTTC.

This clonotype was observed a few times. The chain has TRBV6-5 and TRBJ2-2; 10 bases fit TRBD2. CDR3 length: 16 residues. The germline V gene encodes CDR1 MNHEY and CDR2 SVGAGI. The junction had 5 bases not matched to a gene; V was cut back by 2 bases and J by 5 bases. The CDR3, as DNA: TGTGCCAGCAGTTACGCACTAGCGGGGAATACCGGGGAGCTGTTTTTT. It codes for CASSYALAGNTGELFF.

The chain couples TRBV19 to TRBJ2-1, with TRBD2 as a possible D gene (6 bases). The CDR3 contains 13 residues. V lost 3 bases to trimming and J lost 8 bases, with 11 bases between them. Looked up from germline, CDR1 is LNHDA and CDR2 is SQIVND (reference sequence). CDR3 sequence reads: CASSIWRGDEQFF. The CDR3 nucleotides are TGTGCCAGTAGTATTTGGAGGGGCGATGAGCAGTTCTTC.

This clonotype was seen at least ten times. The DNA for the CDR3 is TGCAGCGTTGAAGTCGGGCAGGGGGCGATGTCTTATGGCTACACCTTC. Translating it yields CSVEVGQGAMSYGYTF. This chain links TRBV29-1 with TRBJ1-2, with 8 bases that match TRBD1. J gave up 5 bases and V 1 base, and 12 bases lay outside the gene matches. Germline-derived CDR1 and CDR2 are SQVTM and ANQGSEA. The CDR3 loop spans 16 amino acids.

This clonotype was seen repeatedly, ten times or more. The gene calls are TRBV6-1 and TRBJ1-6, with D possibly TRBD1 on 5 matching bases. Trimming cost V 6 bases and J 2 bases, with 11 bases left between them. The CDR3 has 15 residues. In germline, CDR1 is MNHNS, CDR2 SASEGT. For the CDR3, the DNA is TGTGCCAGCAGGCGGGGGACGGCCTATAATTCACCCCTCCACTTT. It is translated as CASRRGTAYNSPLHF.

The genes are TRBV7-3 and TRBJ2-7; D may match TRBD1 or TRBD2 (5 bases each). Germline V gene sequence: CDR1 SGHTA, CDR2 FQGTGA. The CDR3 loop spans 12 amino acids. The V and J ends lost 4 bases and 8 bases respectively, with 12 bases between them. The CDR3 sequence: CASSSGSGKQYF. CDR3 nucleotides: TGTGCCAGCAGCTCGGGGTCAGGGAAGCAGTACTTC.

DNA of the CDR3: TGCGCCAGCAGCCCACGTCAGGGCTCCTACGAGCAGTACTTC. Its translation is CASSPRQGSYEQYF. This sequence joins TRBV5-1 and TRBJ2-7, with D tentatively TRBD1 (5 bases). Trimming pared 4 bases from V and 0 bases from J, leaving 11 bases between. The germline V gene has CDR1 SGHRS and CDR2 YFSETQ. This CDR3 contains 14 residues.

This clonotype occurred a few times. CDR3 DNA: TGTGCCATCAGTGAGGCCTTGGGAGATACGCAGTATTTT. Translating it yields CAISEALGDTQYF. The chain employs TRBV10-3 and TRBJ2-3; D remains unclear. The V and J ends lost 2 bases and 5 bases respectively, with 8 bases between them. CDR1 is ENHRY, CDR2 SYGVKD, per germline. There are 13 residues in the CDR3.

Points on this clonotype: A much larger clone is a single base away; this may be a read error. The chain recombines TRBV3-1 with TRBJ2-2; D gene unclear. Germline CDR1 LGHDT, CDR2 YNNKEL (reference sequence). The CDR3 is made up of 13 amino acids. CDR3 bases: TGTGCCAGCGGCCAAGATTGGACCGGGGAGCTGTTTTTT. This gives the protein CASGQDWTGELFF.

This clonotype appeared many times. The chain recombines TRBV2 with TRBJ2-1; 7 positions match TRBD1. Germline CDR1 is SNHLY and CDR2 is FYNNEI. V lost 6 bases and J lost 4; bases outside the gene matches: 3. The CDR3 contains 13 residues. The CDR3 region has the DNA TGTGCCAGCAGGGGGGACAGATACAATGAGCAGTTCTTC. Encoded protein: CASRGDRYNEQFF.

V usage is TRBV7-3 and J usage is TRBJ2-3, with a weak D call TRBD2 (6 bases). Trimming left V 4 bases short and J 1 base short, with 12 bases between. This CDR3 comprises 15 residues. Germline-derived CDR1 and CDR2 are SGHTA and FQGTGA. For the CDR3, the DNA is TGTGCCAGCAGCTGGGGGGACGGCGGCACAGATACGCAGTATTTT. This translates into CASSWGDGGTDTQYF.

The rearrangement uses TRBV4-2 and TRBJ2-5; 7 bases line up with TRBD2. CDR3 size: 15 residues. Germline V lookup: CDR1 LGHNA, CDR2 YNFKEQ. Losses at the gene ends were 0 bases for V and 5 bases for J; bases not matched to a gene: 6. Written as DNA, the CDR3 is TGTGCCAGCAGCCAAGAGTTGCGGGAGCTTGAGACCCAGTACTTC. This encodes CASSQELRELETQYF.

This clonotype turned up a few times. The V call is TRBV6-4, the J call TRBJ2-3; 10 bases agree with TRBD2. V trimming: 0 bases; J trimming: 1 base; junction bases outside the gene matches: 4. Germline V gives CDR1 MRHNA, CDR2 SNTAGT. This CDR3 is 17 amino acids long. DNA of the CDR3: TGTGCCAGCAGTGACTCCCCTCTAGCGGGGGGCACAGATACGCAGTATTTT. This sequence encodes CASSDSPLAGGTDTQYF.

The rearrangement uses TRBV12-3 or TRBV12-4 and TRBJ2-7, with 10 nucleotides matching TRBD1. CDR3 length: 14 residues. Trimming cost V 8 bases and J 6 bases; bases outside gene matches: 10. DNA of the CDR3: TGTGCCAGCCGTACGGGACAGGGGCAGGGCGAGCAGTACTTC. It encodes CASRTGQGQGEQYF.

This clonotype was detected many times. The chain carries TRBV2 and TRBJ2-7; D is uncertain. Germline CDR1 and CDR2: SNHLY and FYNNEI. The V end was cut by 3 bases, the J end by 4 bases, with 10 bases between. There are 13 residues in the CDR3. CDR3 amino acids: CASSEVMSYEQYF. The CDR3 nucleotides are TGTGCCAGCAGTGAGGTAATGTCGTACGAGCAGTACTTC.

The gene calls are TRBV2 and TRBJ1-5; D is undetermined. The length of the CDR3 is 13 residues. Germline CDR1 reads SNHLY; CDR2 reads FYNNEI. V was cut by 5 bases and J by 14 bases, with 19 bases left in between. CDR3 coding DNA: TGTGCCAGCAGTTTCGAAAGGGAAAGCTACGAGCATTTT. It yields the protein CASSFERESYEHF. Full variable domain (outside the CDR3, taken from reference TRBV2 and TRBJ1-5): EPEVTQTPSHQVTQMGQEVILRCVPISNHLYFYWYRQILGQKVEFLVSFYNNEISEKSEIFDDQFSVERPDGSNFTLKIRSTKLEDSAMYFCASSFERESYEHFGDGTRLSIL.

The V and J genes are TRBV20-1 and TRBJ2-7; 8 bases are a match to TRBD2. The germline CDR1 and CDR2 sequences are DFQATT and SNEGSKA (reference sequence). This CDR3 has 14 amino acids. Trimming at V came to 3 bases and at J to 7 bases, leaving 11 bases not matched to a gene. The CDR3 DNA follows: TGCAGTGCTAGGGGTACTAGCGGTGAGTGGGAGCAGTACTTC. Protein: CSARGTSGEWEQYF.

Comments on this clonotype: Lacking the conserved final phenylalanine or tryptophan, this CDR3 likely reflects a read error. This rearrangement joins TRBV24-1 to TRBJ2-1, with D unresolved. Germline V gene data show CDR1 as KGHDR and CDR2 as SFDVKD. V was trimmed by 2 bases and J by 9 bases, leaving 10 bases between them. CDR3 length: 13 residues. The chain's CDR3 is CATSDSVLSEQFS. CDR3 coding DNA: TGTGCCACCAGTGATTCGGTGCTCAGTGAGCAGTTCTCC.

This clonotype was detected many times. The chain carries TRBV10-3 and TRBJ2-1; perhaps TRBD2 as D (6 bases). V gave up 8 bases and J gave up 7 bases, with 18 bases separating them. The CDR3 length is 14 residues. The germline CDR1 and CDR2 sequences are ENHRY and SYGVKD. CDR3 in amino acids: CAIGAGTPLNEQFF. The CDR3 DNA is TGTGCCATCGGTGCGGGGACTCCGCTGAATGAGCAGTTCTTC.